This passage covers 5 T cell receptor beta chains from one sample sequenced in a study of cytomegalovirus exposure and HLA in healthy donors (dated by TCRdb to the late 2010s). Library method: the immunoSEQ multiplex PCR assay. For the multiplex PCR, a mixture combining 60 forward primers for TCR Vbeta segments and 13 reverse primers for TCR Jbeta segments was used. Here the immuneACCESS table is served through TCRdb, limited to in-frame sequences with V and J called. Missing clones are a known gap in these copies; in checked studies unresolved V genes cover under half, and the rest lacks a known reason. The sample table records about 130,000 clones; over 75% of these occur just once. Of the sample, approximately 5.6% is held by the ten largest clones. The sequencing input was PBMCs. All receptors come from a woman between 40 and 55 years old in good health and CMV-seropositive.

This chain joins TRBV6-5 and TRBJ2-5, with 11 nucleotides matching TRBD2. CDR3 size: 15 residues. Unmatched junction bases numbered 1, after V lost 4 bases and J lost 0 bases. CDR1 and CDR2 from the germline V gene are MNHEY and SVGAGI. For the CDR3, the DNA is TGTGCCAGCAGTTCTAGCGGGGGGTACCAAGAGACCCAGTACTTC. Translated: CASSSSGGYQETQYF.

The chain joins TRBV6-1 to TRBJ1-2; possibly TRBD1 for D (5 bases). The CDR3 consists of 15 residues. Germline loops: CDR1 MNHNS, CDR2 SASEGT. The germline V and J ends were trimmed by 4 bases and 5 bases, with 17 bases remaining between them. This chain's CDR3 is CASSGQVRQSYGYTF. CDR3 DNA: TGTGCCAGCAGTGGTCAAGTCCGACAGTCTTATGGCTACACCTTC.

The table lists this clone with a few counts. The V and J genes are TRBV6-5 and TRBJ1-5; D is perhaps TRBD1 (5 bases). The germline CDR1 and CDR2 sequences are MNHEY and SVGAGI. CDR3 length equals 13 residues. V was shortened by 8 bases and J by 5 bases, with 13 bases between the two germline ends. CDR3 sequence reads: CASGSARDQPQHF. For the CDR3, the DNA is TGTGCCAGCGGGTCAGCCAGGGATCAGCCCCAGCATTTT.

This clone was seen once. The chain employs TRBV5-1 and TRBJ2-7, with D perhaps TRBD1 (7 bases). The germline CDR1 and CDR2 sequences are SGHRS and YFSETQ. The CDR3 length is 13 residues. The V gene lost 5 bases and the J gene lost 5 bases, with 14 bases spanning the gap. CDR3 protein: CASSITRGDEQYF. For the CDR3, the DNA is TGCGCCAGCAGTATTACCAGGGGGGACGAGCAGTACTTC.

The rearrangement uses TRBV7-9 and TRBJ1-1; a possible D gene is TRBD1 (6 bases). The CDR3 is 14 residues long. Germline V gene lookup returns CDR1 SEHNR and CDR2 FQNEAQ (reference sequence). The V gene lost 4 bases and the J gene lost 14 bases, with 23 bases spanning the gap. CDR3 residues: CASSSYRDTPKGFF. Here the CDR3 DNA reads TGTGCCAGCAGCTCATACCGGGACACGCCCAAAGGGTTCTTT.